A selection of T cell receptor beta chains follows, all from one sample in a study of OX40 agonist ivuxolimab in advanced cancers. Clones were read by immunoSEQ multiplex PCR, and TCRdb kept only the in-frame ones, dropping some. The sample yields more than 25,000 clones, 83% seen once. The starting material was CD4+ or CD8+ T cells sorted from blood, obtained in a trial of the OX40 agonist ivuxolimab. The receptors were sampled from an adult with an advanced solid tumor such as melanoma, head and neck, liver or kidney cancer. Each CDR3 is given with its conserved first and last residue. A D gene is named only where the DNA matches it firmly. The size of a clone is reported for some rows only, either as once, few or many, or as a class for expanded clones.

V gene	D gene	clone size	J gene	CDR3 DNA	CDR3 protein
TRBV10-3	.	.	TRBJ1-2	TGTGCCATCTTACACAGGAAATCTTTGTATTCGAGGTATGGCTACACCTTC	CAILHRKSLYSRYGYTF
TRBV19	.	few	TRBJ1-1	TGTGCCAGTAGTACCACCCCGAGCACTGAAGCTTTCTTT	CASSTTPSTEAFF
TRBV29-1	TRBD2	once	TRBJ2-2	TGCAGCGTGATAGCGGGGGGGAGTGACGGGGAGCTGTTTTTT	CSVIAGGSDGELFF
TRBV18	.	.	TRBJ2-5	TGTGCCAGCTCACCACCCAGGGAAGAGACCCAGTACTTC	CASSPPREETQYF
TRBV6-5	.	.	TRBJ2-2	TGTGCCAGCAGTTACACTCTAGGTCCCGGGGAGCTGTTTTTT	CASSYTLGPGELFF
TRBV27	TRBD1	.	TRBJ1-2	TGTGCCAGCAGGCGACAGGGGGTAATAGCCCTTAACTATGGCTACACCTTC	CASRRQGVIALNYGYTF
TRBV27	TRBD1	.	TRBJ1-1	TGTGCCAGCAGTAGAACCGGGACAGATGAAGCTTTCTTT	CASSRTGTDEAFF
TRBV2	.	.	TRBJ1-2	TGTGCCAGCAGCCCTGGTGGGGACTATGGCTACACCTTC	CASSPGGDYGYTF
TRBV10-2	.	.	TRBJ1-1	TGCGCCAGCAGTGTGGGGGAGGGGACTGAAGCTTTCTTT	CASSVGEGTEAFF
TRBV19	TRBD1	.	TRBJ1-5	TGTGCCAGTAGCTTGGGCAGGGGGCTTTTTCAGCCCCAGCATTTT	CASSLGRGLFQPQHF
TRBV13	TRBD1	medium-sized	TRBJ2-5	TGTGCCAGCAGTTGGACAGGGGTAGAGACCCAGTACTTC	CASSWTGVETQYF
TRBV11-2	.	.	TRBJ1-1	TGTGCCAGCAGCCTCTCCGAGGGCGCTTTCTTT	CASSLSEGAFF
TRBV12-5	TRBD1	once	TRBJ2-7	TGTGCTAGTGGGCGAGACAGGGTGAGCTCCTACGAGCAGTACTTC	CASGRDRVSSYEQYF
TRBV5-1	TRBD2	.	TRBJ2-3	TGCGCCAGCAGCTTGTCGGGGGGGACCACAGATACGCAGTATTTT	CASSLSGGTTDTQYF
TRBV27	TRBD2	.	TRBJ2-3	TGTGCCAGCAGCCCGACTAGCGGGGGGTTCGCAGATACGCAGTATTTT	CASSPTSGGFADTQYF
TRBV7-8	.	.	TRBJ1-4	TGTGCCAGCAGCTTCCGGCCGATCGAAAAACTGTTTTTT	CASSFRPIEKLFF
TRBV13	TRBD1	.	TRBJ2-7	TGTGCCAGCAGCCCCGGGGACAGTAATGGGTACGAGCAGTACTTC	CASSPGDSNGYEQYF